This T cell receptor beta chain was observed in a study of cytomegalovirus exposure and HLA in healthy donors listed by TCRdb under 2017. In terms of the full investigation: According to an earlier analysis of 587 of the donors, about 179 million T cells yielded roughly 110 million unique TCR beta sequences and less than 300 Gb of sequence data. In a later analysis, previously published TCR beta repertoires from about 670 donors were re-analyzed and high-resolution HLA genotyping was added so that TCR occurrence patterns could be studied. In an earlier analysis of roughly 580 of the donors, high-throughput TCR beta sequencing was used to judge whether each TCR beta V gene segment behaved as functional or pseudogenic. Every repertoire in the discovery cohort had been generated on one and the same sequencing platform. A later genetic analysis took genome-wide SNP genotypes for 398 of the 666 donors and used that subset as a discovery cohort. Donor age, sex, ethnicity and CMV serostatus were collected together with the repertoire data. Among roughly 370 genotyped donors of the cohort, an average of roughly 240,000 unique TCR beta nucleotide sequences were sequenced per donor, roughly 20% of them non-productive. In addition to the first cohort of around 670 subjects, a separate validation cohort of 120 different subjects was used. An early release that covered roughly 600 HLA-typed donors contained 250 to 350 gigabases of sequencing data and tens of millions of unique TCR sequences. The later analysis used no new phenotypic data to find candidate immune exposures, relying instead on TCR beta sequences and their occurrence across donors. The number of typed donors differed by locus: about 620-640 for A, B, C, DRB1 and DQB1; 522 for DQA1; approximately 600 for DPA1; and 400 to 480 for DPB1. The genetic ancestry cluster associated with self-reported Caucasian donors included around 76% of the roughly 380 genotyped donors. To predict cytomegalovirus infection status, the study combined high-throughput TCR immunosequencing, statistical association of individual TCRs with disease status, and machine learning. The study aimed to test whether cataloging public T cell receptors could reveal signatures of past pathogen exposure. The T cell repertoires of 550 to 850 subjects were profiled by immunosequencing and related to cytomegalovirus serostatus. Because of strong linkage in the cohort, roughly 5 DR-DQ haplotypes were treated as single units for association and clustering. HLA typing included class I and class II loci at four-digit resolution.

The cohort consisted of hundreds of healthy bone marrow donors. Cohort members were all nominally healthy when sampled, although unrecorded immune exposures were likely present. The donor tested CMV seropositive, placing the donor among the 289 seropositive members of the cohort. A peripheral blood sample was provided by each donor, and peripheral blood mononuclear cells were used for TCR beta sequencing. Genomic DNA was extracted from the blood cell samples with the Qiagen DNeasy Blood Extraction Kit. What the work shows at the level of the full study, not this receptor alone: Because HLA typing was unavailable for some donors at each locus, only the typed subset was used in association tests. An earlier analysis of around 540 of the donors showed that most TCR beta V segments appeared in productive rearrangements either about 90% or about 30% of the time, which broadly matched IMGT annotations. In a later analysis, most CMV-associated TCR beta chains were found to appear HLA-restricted, with HLA associations seemingly driven largely by CMV exposure. The classifier was reported to diagnose cytomegalovirus status with high specificity and sensitivity in both the original cohort and the validation cohort. Assigning TCR associations to individual alleles was difficult when HLA alleles, especially DR and DQ, strongly co-occurred. In a later analysis, TCR association rates were found to vary across HLA loci, with the most associated TCRs seen for DRB1 alleles and the fewest for HLA-C alleles. A few of the identified cytomegalovirus-associated TCR beta chains were confirmed in vitro to be specific for cytomegalovirus antigens. In a later genetic analysis, a missense DCLRE1C variant was associated with V-gene and J-gene trimming of TCR beta chains, and the association was replicated in an independent cohort. While some public TCRs were present in many individuals, most TCR sequences turned up only very rarely across donors. Some IMGT-functional V segments, including TRBV6-2 and TRBV6-3, could not be told apart with the 87-base-pair reads, so those segments were excluded. The presence/absence analyses assumed that sequencing depth was roughly uniform across donors, and that assumption may not be true. CMV serostatus was the only immune exposure information available for the cohort. According to a later genetic analysis, donors in an Asian-associated ancestry cluster had fewer N-insertions in productive TCRs than the roughly 700-donor mean. A further reported finding was that TCR beta sequences accurately predicted the HLA-A and HLA-B alleles for most subjects in the first cohort. This cohort had only TCR beta chains sequenced, and the lack of alpha or paired-chain data limited which features could be detected. Correlated functional status among segregating V segments might reflect linkage disequilibrium, but an unknown experimental factor could not be ruled out. Because counts were too low, roughly 18 rarely observed V segments, including chromosome 9 orphons, were left out of the earlier analysis of 500 to 650 of the donors. Compared with equally common non-associated chains, HLA-associated TCR beta chains in a later analysis were more clonally expanded and had lower generation probabilities. The study listed 164 TCR beta chains as associated with cytomegalovirus. The authors suggested that the approach could potentially be generalized to other disease states and immunological phenotypes. At a false discovery rate of 0.05, a later analysis linked under 20,000 TCR beta sequences to specific HLA alleles. A cluster of highly shared sequence variants was judged likely to represent a technical artifact of the sequencing pipeline. Several of the top co-occurrence clusters appeared to be linked to parvovirus B19, influenza, CMV and Epstein-Barr virus, according to a later analysis.

Trimmed from V: 4 bases; trimmed from J: 8 bases; junction bases lacking a gene match: 13. Measured from the cysteine to the phenylalanine, the CDR3 is 16 residues long. Of the read, only the CDR3 DNA is kept; its 48 bases are in frame from base 1. From a lookup of the germline V gene (reference sequence), CDR1 and CDR2 are LNHDA and SQIVND. Library preparation was by the immunoSEQ multiplex PCR assay. The multiplex PCR relied on a mix of 60 forward primers for TCR Vbeta segments and 13 reverse primers for TCR Jbeta segments. The CDR3 region of rearranged TCR beta genes was amplified from genomic DNA with a multiplex PCR assay. The amplified TCR beta libraries were sequenced on the Illumina HiSeq System as 87-base-pair reads. As for the authors' bioinformatics: Across the 670 or so repertoires, a later analysis counted tens of millions of unique TCR beta chains, roughly 11 million of which were shared by at least two donors. Raw reads were error-corrected and collapsed into unique sequences with a nearest-neighbor algorithm that merged closely related sequences to remove PCR and sequencing errors. To assign V, D and J gene segments, CDR3 sequences were aligned to IMGT reference sequences. Each retained sequence needed at least a six-nucleotide match to both a V gene segment and a J gene segment. A rearrangement counted as productive if the CDR3 had no stop codons and remained in frame with V and J, and every other rearrangement counted as non-productive. Following IMGT convention, CDR3 was defined as the stretch from the second conserved V-encoded cysteine up to the conserved J-encoded phenylalanine. The earlier analysis of 550 to 650 of the donors excluded any sequence lacking an unambiguous match to a single V gene segment. In an earlier analysis of around 590 of the donors, a V segment was called functional when productive rearrangements were above 56.7%, and segregating when the standard deviation between donors exceeded 5%. To diagnose cytomegalovirus status from the catalog of TCR beta chain sequences, a statistical classification framework was built. A later analysis assigned V and J genes by comparing TCR nucleotide sequences with IMGT/GENE-DB human TR gene sequences. A later analysis assigned CDR3 sequences and most-parsimonious VDJ recombination scenarios with the TCRdist pipeline. In a later analysis, each TCR beta chain was defined by its CDR3 amino acid sequence together with its V-gene family, and reads without a unique V-gene family were excluded. A later analysis removed 550 to 650 highly shared, low-generation-probability nucleotide sequences to deal with suspected cross-contamination and a sequencing artifact. A later analysis calculated a clonal expansion index for each public chain from normalized within-repertoire ranks of inferred template counts. In a later analysis, generation probabilities were computed with a VDJ recombination model fitted to out-of-frame rearrangements, and the resulting probabilities were checked against IGoR. In a later analysis, TCR-TCR, TCR-HLA and TCR-CMV co-occurrence was scored with hypergeometric tests, and a repertoire-size bias correction was applied to TCR pairs. False discovery rates were estimated in a later analysis by permuting HLA or CMV assignments 20 times. In a later analysis, co-occurring TCRs were grouped using DBSCAN, with TCRdist sequence similarity added in when clustering inside HLA-allele-positive subsets. Co-occurrence clustering excluded repertoires with fewer than 30,000 or more than 120,000 public chains, plus five with anomalous nucleotide sharing. TCRdb stores this immuneACCESS table with in-frame sequences only. Part of the clones is absent; in the studies checked, under half of the shortfall reflects unresolved V genes, and no reason is known for the rest. V, J and clone size are those of that table, while D and trimming were read from the DNA. Present in this sample are roughly 100,000 clones, roughly four fifths of which were seen just once. Roughly 9.6% of the sample lies in the top ten.

About this clone: What this receptor recognizes is not known. The record has no base qualities; no much larger clone is one base away.

Sequencing used PBMCs. Recombination connected TRBV19 to TRBJ2-1; 8 junctional bases match TRBD2. This TCR was recovered from a male donor in good health and CMV-seropositive. The bases read TGTGCCAGTAGTACCCCCAGGAGCGGGAGTGGAGATGAGCAGTTCTTC. It is translated as CASSTPRSGSGDEQFF.